This T cell receptor (beta chain) is from a study of PD-L1 blockade in urothelial cancer. Study as a whole: Patients commenced atezolizumab in 2014, and it was given at 1,200 mg intravenously every 3 weeks.

The table came from immunoSEQ multiplex PCR; TCRdb's copy has only in-frame clones and leaves some out. The table includes nearly 45,000 clones, approximately 82% detected once. Study-level findings and limits: In blood sampled pretreatment, TCR clonality below the median predicted better survival.

Sample time point: peripheral blood 6 weeks after treatment start. Sample numbers ranged from 1 to 8 per patient, encompassing pretreatment and on-treatment collections. To note about this clone: Antigen specificity is unknown.

CDR1 and CDR2 (germline): SGDLS, YYNGEE. The V and J ends lost 2 bases and 3 bases, in that order; junction bases with no gene match: 5. CDR3 length: 15 amino acids. Sample: PBMCs, taken around atezolizumab (anti-PD-L1) treatment. This receptor was obtained from a man in his 60s with urothelial cancer. The chain combines TRBV9 with TRBJ2-3; 8 bases match TRBD1. The CDR3 DNA is TGTGCCAGCAGCGTCCGACAGGGGCAGACAGATACGCAGTATTTT. This codes for CASSVRQGQTDTQYF. The entire variable domain, with the rest obtained from reference TRBV9 and TRBJ2-3, is as follows: DSGVTQTPKHLITATGQRVTLRCSPRSGDLSVYWYQQSLDQGLQFLIQYYNGEERAKGNILERFSAQQFPDLHSELNLSSLELGDSALYFCASSVRQGQTDTQYFGPGTRLTVL.